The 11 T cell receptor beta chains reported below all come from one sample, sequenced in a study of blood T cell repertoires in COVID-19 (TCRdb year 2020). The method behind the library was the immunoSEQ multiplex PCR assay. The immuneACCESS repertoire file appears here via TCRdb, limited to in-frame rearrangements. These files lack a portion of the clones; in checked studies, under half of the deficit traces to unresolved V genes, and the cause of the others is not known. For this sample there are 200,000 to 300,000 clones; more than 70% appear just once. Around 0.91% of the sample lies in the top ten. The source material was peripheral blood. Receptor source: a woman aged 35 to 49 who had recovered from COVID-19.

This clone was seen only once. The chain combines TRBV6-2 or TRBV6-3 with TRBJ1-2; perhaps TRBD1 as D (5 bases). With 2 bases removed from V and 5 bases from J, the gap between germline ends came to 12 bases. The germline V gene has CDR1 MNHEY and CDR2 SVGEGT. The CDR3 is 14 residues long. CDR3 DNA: TGTGCCAGCAGTTACCTGGGCCGGGGGTATGGCTACACCTTC. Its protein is CASSYLGRGYGYTF.

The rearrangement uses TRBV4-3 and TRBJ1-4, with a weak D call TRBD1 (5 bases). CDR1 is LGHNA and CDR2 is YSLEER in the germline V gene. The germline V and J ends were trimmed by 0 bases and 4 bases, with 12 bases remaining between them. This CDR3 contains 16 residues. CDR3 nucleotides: TGCGCCAGCAGCCAAGATCCGGGGGGAGTTAATGAAAAACTGTTTTTT. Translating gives CASSQDPGGVNEKLFF.

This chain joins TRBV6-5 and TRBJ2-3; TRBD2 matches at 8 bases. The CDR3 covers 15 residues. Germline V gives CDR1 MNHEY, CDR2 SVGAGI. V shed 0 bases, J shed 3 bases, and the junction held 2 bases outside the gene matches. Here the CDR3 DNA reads TGTGCCAGCAGTTACTCGGTAGCGGGGACAGATACGCAGTATTTT. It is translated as CASSYSVAGTDTQYF.

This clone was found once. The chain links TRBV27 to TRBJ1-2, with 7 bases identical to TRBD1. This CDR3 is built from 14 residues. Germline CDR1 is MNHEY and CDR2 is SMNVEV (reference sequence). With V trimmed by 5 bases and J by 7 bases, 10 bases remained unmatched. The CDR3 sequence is CASSTQDRRGGYTF. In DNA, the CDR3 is TGTGCCAGCAGTACCCAGGACAGGCGAGGTGGCTACACCTTC.

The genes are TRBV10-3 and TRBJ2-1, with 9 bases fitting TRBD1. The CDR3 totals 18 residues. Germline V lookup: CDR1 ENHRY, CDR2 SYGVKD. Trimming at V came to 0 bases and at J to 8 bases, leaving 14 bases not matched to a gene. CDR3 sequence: CAISESRTGALLRDEQFF. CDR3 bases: TGTGCCATCAGTGAGTCCCGGACAGGGGCCCTACTAAGGGATGAGCAGTTCTTC.

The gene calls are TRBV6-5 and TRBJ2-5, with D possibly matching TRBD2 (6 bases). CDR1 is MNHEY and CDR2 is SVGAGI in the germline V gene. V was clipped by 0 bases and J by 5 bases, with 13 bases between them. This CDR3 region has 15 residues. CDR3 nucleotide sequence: TGTGCCAGCAGTTACTCGTCCCTAGGAGGGGAGACCCAGTACTTC. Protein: CASSYSSLGGETQYF.

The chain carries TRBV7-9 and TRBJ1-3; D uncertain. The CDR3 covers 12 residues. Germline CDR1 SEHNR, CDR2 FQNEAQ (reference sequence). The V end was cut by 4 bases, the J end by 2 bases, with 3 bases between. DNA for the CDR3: TGTGCCAGCAGCTATACTGGAAACACCATATATTTT. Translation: CASSYTGNTIYF.

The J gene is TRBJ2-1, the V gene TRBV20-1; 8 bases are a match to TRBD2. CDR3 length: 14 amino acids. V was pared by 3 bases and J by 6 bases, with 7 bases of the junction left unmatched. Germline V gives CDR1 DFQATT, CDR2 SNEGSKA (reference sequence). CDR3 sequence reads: CSASRAGAGNEQFF. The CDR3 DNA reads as TGCAGTGCTAGTAGAGCGGGAGCAGGCAATGAGCAGTTCTTC.

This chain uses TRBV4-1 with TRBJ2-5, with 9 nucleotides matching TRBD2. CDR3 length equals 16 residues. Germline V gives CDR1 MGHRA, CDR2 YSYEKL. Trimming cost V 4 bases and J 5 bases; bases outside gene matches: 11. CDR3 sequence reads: CASSRGDGGRVETQYF. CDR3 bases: TGCGCCAGCAGCCGTGGGGACGGCGGGAGGGTGGAGACCCAGTACTTC.

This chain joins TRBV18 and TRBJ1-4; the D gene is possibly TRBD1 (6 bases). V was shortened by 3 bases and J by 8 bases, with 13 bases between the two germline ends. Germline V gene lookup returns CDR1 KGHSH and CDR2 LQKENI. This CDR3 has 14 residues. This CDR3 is CASSPPGVVEKLFF. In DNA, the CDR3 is TGTGCCAGCTCACCCCCAGGGGTGGTGGAAAAACTGTTTTTT.

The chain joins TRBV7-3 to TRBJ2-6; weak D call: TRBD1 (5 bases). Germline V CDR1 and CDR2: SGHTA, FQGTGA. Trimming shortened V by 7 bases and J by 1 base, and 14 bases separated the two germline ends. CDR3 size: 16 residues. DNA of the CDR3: TGTGCCAGCACCTTGGGGCGGACATCTGGGGCCAACGTCCTGACTTTC. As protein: CASTLGRTSGANVLTF.